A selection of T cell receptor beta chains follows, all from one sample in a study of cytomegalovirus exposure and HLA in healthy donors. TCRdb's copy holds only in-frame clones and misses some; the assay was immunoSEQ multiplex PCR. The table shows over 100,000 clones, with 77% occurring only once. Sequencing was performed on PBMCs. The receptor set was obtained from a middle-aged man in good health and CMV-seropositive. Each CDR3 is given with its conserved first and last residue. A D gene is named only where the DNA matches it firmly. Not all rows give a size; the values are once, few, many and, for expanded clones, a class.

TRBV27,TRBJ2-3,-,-,CASSNPGGQNTDTQYF,TGTGCCAGCAGTAATCCCGGGGGACAGAACACAGATACGCAGTATTTT
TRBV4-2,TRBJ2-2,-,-,CASSQAPGGRTGELFF,TGTGCCAGCAGCCAAGCTCCCGGAGGGAGAACCGGGGAGCTGTTTTTT
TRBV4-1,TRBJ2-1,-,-,CASSQYLEGDEQFF,TGCGCCAGCAGCCAGTATTTAGAGGGCGATGAGCAGTTCTTC
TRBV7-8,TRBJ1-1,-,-,CASSLGGDKVEAFF,TGTGCCAGCAGCTTAGGTGGGGACAAGGTTGAAGCTTTCTTT
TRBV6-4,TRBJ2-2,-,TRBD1,CASSTGGYIGELFF,TGTGCCAGTTCCACAGGGGGTTATATCGGGGAGCTGTTTTTT
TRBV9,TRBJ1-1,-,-,CASSPGWGEYTEAFF,TGTGCCAGCAGCCCCGGGTGGGGGGAGTACACTGAAGCTTTCTTT
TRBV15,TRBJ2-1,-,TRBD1,CATSRAGQAFNEQFF,TGTGCCACCAGCAGAGCGGGACAGGCCTTCAATGAGCAGTTCTTC
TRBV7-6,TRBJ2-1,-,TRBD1,CASSLSDRGLTHNEQFF,TGTGCCAGCAGCTTAAGCGACAGGGGCTTGACACACAATGAGCAGTTCTTC
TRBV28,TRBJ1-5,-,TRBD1,CASRKQGAIRQPQHF,TGTGCCAGCAGAAAACAGGGGGCTATCCGTCAGCCCCAGCATTTT
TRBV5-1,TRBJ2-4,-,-,CASSRLEGAKNIQYF,TGCGCCAGCAGCCGACTAGAGGGGGCCAAAAACATTCAGTACTTC
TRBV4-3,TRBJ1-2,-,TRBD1,CASSQPQGSNYGYTF,TGCGCCAGCAGCCAACCACAGGGGTCTAACTATGGCTACACCTTC
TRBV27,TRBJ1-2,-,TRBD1,CASSSNRDRGGGYTF,TGTGCCAGCAGTTCAAACCGGGACAGGGGGGGTGGCTACACCTTC
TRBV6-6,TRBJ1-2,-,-,CASSGSTGIANYGYTF,TGTGCCAGCAGTGGTTCCACAGGGATAGCTAACTATGGCTACACCTTC
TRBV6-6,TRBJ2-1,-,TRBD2,CASSYSSGGSYNEQFF,TGTGCCAGCAGTTACTCTTCGGGGGGCTCCTACAATGAGCAGTTCTTC
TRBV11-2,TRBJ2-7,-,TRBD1,CASSEGQGVFYEQYF,TGTGCCAGCAGCGAGGGGCAGGGGGTATTCTACGAGCAGTACTTC
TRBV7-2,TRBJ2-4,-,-,CASSYQGQIIAKNIQYF,TGTGCCAGCAGCTACCAAGGACAGATAATAGCCAAAAACATTCAGTACTTC
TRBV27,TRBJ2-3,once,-,CASSRWESTDTQYF,TGTGCCAGCAGCCGGTGGGAGTCCACAGATACGCAGTATTTT
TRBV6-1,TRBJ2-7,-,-,CASSEHGAREQYF,TGTGCCAGCAGTGAACATGGGGCCCGCGAGCAGTACTTC
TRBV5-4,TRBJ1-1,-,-,CASRGGSTEAFF,TGTGCCAGCAGGGGAGGTAGCACTGAAGCTTTCTTT
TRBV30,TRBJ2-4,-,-,CAWSVNRAENIQYF,TGTGCCTGGAGTGTAAACCGCGCGGAAAACATTCAGTACTTC
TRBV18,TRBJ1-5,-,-,CASSPKAGNGNQPQHF,TGTGCCAGCTCACCAAAGGCAGGGAACGGCAATCAGCCCCAGCATTTT
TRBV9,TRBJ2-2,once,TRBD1,CASSLQGANTGELFF,TGTGCCAGCAGCCTCCAGGGGGCGAACACCGGGGAGCTGTTTTTT
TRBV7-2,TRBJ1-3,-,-,CASSLQGFSGNTIYF,TGTGCCAGCAGTCTCCAGGGTTTCTCTGGAAACACCATATATTTT
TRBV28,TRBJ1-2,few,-,CASSFGDSGYGYTF,TGTGCCAGCAGTTTCGGGGATTCTGGCTATGGCTACACCTTC
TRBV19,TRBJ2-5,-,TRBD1,CASSPRTGAETQYF,TGTGCCAGTAGTCCTAGAACAGGGGCCGAGACCCAGTACTTC
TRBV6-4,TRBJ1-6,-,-,CASRQDNSPLHF,TGTGCCAGCAGGCAGGATAATTCACCCCTCCACTTT
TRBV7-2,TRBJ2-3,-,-,CASSPWSVADTQYF,TGTGCCAGCAGCCCCTGGTCGGTTGCAGATACGCAGTATTTT
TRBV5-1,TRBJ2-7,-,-,CASSLIVAYEQYF,TGCGCCAGCAGCTTGATTGTTGCCTACGAGCAGTACTTC
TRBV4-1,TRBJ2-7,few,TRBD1,CASSQEPRRQGATYEQYF,TGCGCCAGCAGCCAAGAGCCCCGTCGACAGGGGGCAACCTACGAGCAGTACTTC
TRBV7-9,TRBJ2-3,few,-,CASSSSRADTQYF,TGTGCCAGCAGCTCGTCCCGGGCAGATACGCAGTATTTT
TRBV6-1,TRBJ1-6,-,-,CASSGSRYQGSYNSPLHF,TGTGCCAGCAGTGGGTCCAGGTATCAGGGCTCCTATAATTCACCCCTCCACTTT
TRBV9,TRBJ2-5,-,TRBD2,CASSARTSGAYQETQYF,TGTGCCAGCAGCGCACGGACTAGCGGGGCGTACCAAGAGACCCAGTACTTC